These 21 T cell receptor beta chains were sequenced from one sample in a study of early T cells in non-severe SARS-CoV-2 infection. TCRdb itself ran the 5' RACE reads through MiXCR, one entry per CDR3 protein. The table includes 80,000 to 95,000 distinct CDR3 sequences, around 15% detected once. Input material: whole blood. The receptor source for this set is an adult who was a healthcare worker with PCR-confirmed SARS-CoV-2 infection or an uninfected control (not recorded which).

This clonotype was recorded once. Sequence at one end of the junction differs from germline and may be a read error. The chain joins TRBV29-1 to TRBJ1-1; the match to TRBD1 covers 8 bases. The CDR3 is made up of 15 amino acids. CDR1 is SQVTM and CDR2 is ANQGSEA in the germline V gene. CDR3 loop: CSVLLGQGGNTEALF. The CDR3 DNA reads TGCAGCGTTCTTTTAGGACAGGGCGGGAACACTGAAGCTCTCTTT.

This clonotype came up a few times. The rearrangement links TRBV25-1 to TRBJ1-1, with D perhaps TRBD1 (5 bases). CDR3 length: 15 amino acids. V lost 7 bases and J lost 3, with 18 bases in between. Looked up from germline, CDR1 is MGHDK and CDR2 is SYGVNS. This CDR3 reads CASIGRRGWYTEAFF. The DNA of the CDR3 is TGTGCCAGCATAGGACGGAGGGGTTGGTACACTGAAGCTTTCTTT.

The table lists this clonotype with many counts. This chain uses TRBV20-1 with TRBJ1-2, with no clear D. Looked up from germline, CDR1 is DFQATT and CDR2 is SNEGSKA (reference sequence). The CDR3 sequence is 17 residues long. Trimming took off 0 bases at V and 2 bases at J, with 19 bases between the two ends. The CDR3 sequence: CSAREDLQPGSNYGYTF. CDR3 nucleotides: TGCAGTGCTAGAGAAGATCTTCAGCCGGGTTCGAACTATGGCTACACCTTC.

This clonotype was detected ten times or more. The chain combines TRBV7-2 with TRBJ1-6; D is unresolved. Trimming left V 1 base short and J 9 bases short, with 16 bases between. CDR3 length: 16 residues. Germline CDR1 SGHTA, CDR2 FQGNSA. In DNA form, the CDR3 reads TGTGCCAGCAGCTTAGACGGGTCAGGAGGAGGTTCACCCCTCCACTTT. As protein: CASSLDGSGGGSPLHF.

The table lists this clonotype with many counts. The CDR3 sequence: CASSGQINTGELFF. The CDR3 DNA reads TGTGCCAGCAGCGGACAAATAAACACCGGGGAGCTGTTTTTT. V and J are TRBV28 and TRBJ2-2; D is possibly TRBD1 (5 bases). The CDR3 is 14 amino acids. Germline V gene data show CDR1 as MDHEN and CDR2 as SYDVKM. V was pared by 6 bases and J by 2 bases, with 10 bases between.

Only a few counts were recorded for this clonotype. V gene TRBV18 combines with J gene TRBJ2-3; D is ambiguous. This CDR3 contains 17 residues. Germline V gene data show CDR1 as KGHSH and CDR2 as LQKENI. V dropped 1 base and J dropped 1 base, with 15 bases sitting between them. As DNA, the CDR3 is TGTGCCAGCTCACCACTTCCAGTGACTTTTGGCACAGATACGCAGTATTTT. Protein product: CASSPLPVTFGTDTQYF.

The rearrangement links TRBV5-6 to TRBJ1-1, with D tentatively TRBD1 (5 bases). Per germline, CDR1 SGHDT and CDR2 YYEEEE. CDR3 length equals 14 residues. Trimming removed 1 base at V and 4 bases at J, with 11 bases between. The CDR3 sequence: CASSLLGQGTEAFF. The DNA for the CDR3 is TGTGCCAGCAGCTTGTTGGGCCAGGGCACTGAAGCTTTCTTT.

The chain couples TRBV20-1 to TRBJ2-1; unclear D gene. Trimming left V 6 bases short and J 0 bases short, with 15 bases between. The CDR3 covers 15 residues. CDR1 DFQATT and CDR2 SNEGSKA come from the germline V gene (reference sequence). The CDR3 here is CSARMGSSSYNEQFF. CDR3 nucleotides: TGCAGTGCCAGGATGGGGTCGAGCTCCTACAATGAGCAGTTCTTC.

The chain uses TRBV6-1 and TRBJ2-3; D might be TRBD1 or TRBD2, each matching 5 bases. This CDR3 region has 14 residues. Trimming left V 11 bases short and J 0 bases short, with 15 bases between. Germline CDR1 reads MNHNS; CDR2 reads SASEGT. The chain's CDR3 is CASSRDPSTDTQYF. The DNA for the CDR3 is TGTGCCTCGTCGAGGGACCCTAGCACAGATACGCAGTATTTT.

J is TRBJ1-5 and V is TRBV3-1; D uncertain. Deletions cut 0 bases from V and 7 bases from J, with 7 bases between. Germline lookup yields CDR1 LGHDT and CDR2 YNNKEL (reference sequence). This CDR3 spans 13 amino acids. The DNA of the CDR3 is TGTGCCAGCAGCCAAGAGTTGCGGCAGCCCCAGCATTTT. The encoded protein is CASSQELRQPQHF.

A note on this clonotype: One base away lies a much larger clone, so this may be a sequencing read error. This chain uses TRBV12-3 or TRBV12-4 with TRBJ1-4; no clear D gene. Trimming removed 8 bases from V and 3 bases from J, with 10 bases in between. This CDR3 spans 13 amino acids. CDR3 loop: CASCSRSNEKLFF. CDR3 sequence (DNA): TGTGCCAGCTGTTCCAGATCTAATGAAAAACTGTTTTTT.

This clonotype was recorded a few times. This chain uses TRBV20-1 with TRBJ1-5, with a tentative D call TRBD1 (6 bases). V lost 6 bases to trimming and J lost 7 bases, with 13 bases between them. The CDR3 is 12 residues long. Germline V gene lookup returns CDR1 DFQATT and CDR2 SNEGSKA (reference sequence). CDR3 DNA: TGCAGTGCCCAACAGGGAGCCCAGCCCCAGCATTTT. Amino acids: CSAQQGAQPQHF.

The chain combines TRBV20-1 with TRBJ2-3, with D tentatively TRBD1 (6 bases). The CDR3 contains 14 residues. Germline CDR1 and CDR2: DFQATT and SNEGSKA (reference sequence). V lost 5 bases and J 4 bases, leaving 16 bases between the germline ends. The CDR3 here is CSAVLQGLADTQYF. DNA for the CDR3: TGCAGTGCTGTCCTACAGGGATTGGCAGATACGCAGTATTTT.

This chain joins TRBV25-1 and TRBJ1-1; D is possibly TRBD1 (6 bases). The V gene's germline CDR1 is MGHDK and CDR2 SYGVNS. The CDR3 has 13 amino acids. V lost 7 bases and J lost 2, with 11 bases in between. The CDR3 reads CASIQTGNTEAFF. Here the CDR3 DNA reads TGTGCCAGCATTCAGACAGGCAACACTGAAGCTTTCTTT.

This clonotype was detected many times. This chain joins TRBV20-1 and TRBJ2-4, with 7 bases lining up with TRBD1. V shed 4 bases, J shed 5 bases, and the junction held 5 bases outside the gene matches. The CDR3 sequence is 13 residues long. Germline V gene sequence: CDR1 DFQATT, CDR2 SNEGSKA (reference sequence). The CDR3 loop reads CSATIGTENIQYF. CDR3 nucleotide sequence: TGCAGTGCTACCATTGGGACAGAAAACATTCAGTACTTC.

The chain recombines TRBV29-1 with TRBJ1-2; 7 bases are shared with TRBD1. Germline V gene sequence: CDR1 SQVTM, CDR2 ANQGSEA. Losses at the gene ends were 6 bases for V and 5 bases for J; bases not matched to a gene: 12. The CDR3 sequence is 14 residues long. The chain's CDR3 is CSVSVGTDLYGYTF. The CDR3 coding sequence is TGCAGCGTCTCCGTTGGGACAGATCTATATGGCTACACCTTC.

J is TRBJ2-7 and V is TRBV6-5; D is unresolved. Germline V lookup: CDR1 MNHEY, CDR2 SVGAGI. Trimming shortened V by 6 bases and J by 0 bases, and 9 bases separated the two germline ends. This CDR3 is 13 amino acids long. The CDR3 DNA sequence: TGTGCCAGCAGCCGTAGTCTCTCCTACGAGCAGTACTTC. As protein: CASSRSLSYEQYF.

The chain recombines TRBV4-1 with TRBJ2-3, with no clear D. V was shortened by 4 bases and J by 0 bases, with 8 bases between the two germline ends. Germline values: CDR1 MGHRA, CDR2 YSYEKL. CDR3 length equals 14 residues. For the CDR3, the DNA is TGCGCCAGCAGCCCGCTTCGAAGCACAGATACGCAGTATTTT. This sequence encodes CASSPLRSTDTQYF.

This clonotype was seen a few times. The rearrangement uses TRBV7-2 and TRBJ2-1; TRBD2 is a possible D gene (6 bases). Germline-derived CDR1 and CDR2 are SGHTA and FQGNSA. This CDR3 comprises 14 residues. V was clipped by 5 bases and J by 7 bases, with 15 bases between them. The chain's CDR3 is CASSLRDFGNEQFF. CDR3 nucleotide sequence: TGTGCCAGCAGCCTGCGGGACTTCGGGAATGAGCAGTTCTTC.

V gene TRBV11-3 combines with J gene TRBJ2-1; D possibly matches TRBD1 or TRBD2 (5 bases each). There are 11 residues in the CDR3. From germline, CDR1 is SGHNT and CDR2 YENEEA. Trimming cost V 5 bases and J 8 bases, with 7 bases left between them. This chain's CDR3 is CASSRDHEQFF. CDR3 bases: TGTGCCAGCAGCAGGGACCATGAGCAGTTCTTC. The whole variable domain, filled in from reference TRBV11-3 and TRBJ2-1, reads EAGVVQSPRYKIIEKKQPVAFWCNPISGHNTLYWYLQNLGQGPELLIRYENEEAVDDSQLPKDRFSAERLKGVDSTLKIQPAELGDSAVYLCASSRDHEQFFGPGTRLTVL.

This clonotype was seen a few times. This chain uses TRBV5-1 with TRBJ1-6; TRBD1 agrees at 7 bases. Germline-derived CDR1 and CDR2 are SGHRS and YFSETQ. V shed 1 base, J shed 6 bases, and the junction held 10 bases outside the gene matches. This CDR3 region has 17 residues. The CDR3 DNA is TGCGCCAGCAGCTTGAAGATCTCCGGACAGGCTAATTCACCCCTCCACTTT. This gives the protein CASSLKISGQANSPLHF.